This T cell receptor (beta chain) was observed in a study of shared clonotypes between healthy human individuals. About the study: Used for every donor were three CD4 naive, three CD4 memory, two CD8 naive and one CD8 memory plate.

Method: immunoSEQ multiplex PCR; TCRdb's copy keeps in-frame clones and lacks some. The sample has fewer than 100,000 clones, under 70% seen once. V gave up 5 bases and J gave up 1 base, with 2 bases separating them. Germline V lookup: CDR1 LNHDA, CDR2 SQIVND (reference sequence). The CDR3 spans 11 residues. In its sample, this clone was seen a few times. Other DNA sequences in the same sample also yield this CDR3. Sequenced input: memory CD8+ T cells sorted from blood. Subset noted: CD45RO+ cells pooled with CCR7-negative TemRA cells. The rearrangement links TRBV19 to TRBJ1-2; D is undetermined. The clonotype was recovered from a man younger than 45 in good health. The CDR3 nucleotides are TGTGCCAGTAGTGTTAACTATGGCTACACCTTC. Translating gives CASSVNYGYTF.